The rows below give T cell receptor beta chains drawn from one sample of a study of cytomegalovirus exposure and HLA in healthy donors. The assay was immunoSEQ multiplex PCR, and TCRdb's table has in-frame clones only and misses some. Of 120,000 or so clones detected, 70% to 90% appear once; the ten largest clones hold 1.5% to 2%. Sequencing input: PBMCs. These receptors were obtained from a woman in her late teens or twenties in good health and CMV-seronegative. CDR3s include the opening cysteine and the closing phenylalanine or tryptophan. A D gene is named only where the DNA matches it firmly. A clone size is listed for some rows: how often the clone was seen (once, few, many), or a class if it is expanded.

clone_size,d_call,j_call,v_call,cdr3_nt,cdr3_aa
.,.,TRBJ1-5,TRBV15,TGTGCCACCGGTTCGGGCCGGGACACTAATCAGCCCCAGCATTTT,CATGSGRDTNQPQHF
.,.,TRBJ1-6,TRBV28,TGTGCCAGCAGTTTGCCGACAGGACCCTATATGATGGGTAATTCACCCCTCCACTTT,CASSLPTGPYMMGNSPLHF
few,TRBD1,TRBJ1-2,TRBV6-1,TGTGCCAGCAGTGATGACGGGACAGGGGTGGGCTACACCTTC,CASSDDGTGVGYTF
.,TRBD1,TRBJ2-7,TRBV7-2,TGTGCCAGCAGTCAGGGGGTATCCTACGAGCAGTACTTC,CASSQGVSYEQYF
.,TRBD2,TRBJ2-1,TRBV6-1,TGTGCCAGCAGTGAACTAGCGGGGGCCTACAATGAGCAGTTCTTC,CASSELAGAYNEQFF
.,.,TRBJ1-6,TRBV5-1,TGCGCCAGCAGCACCGCGCCTACGAGGGAGTCACTTTCACCCCTCCACTTT,CASSTAPTRESLSPLHF
.,.,TRBJ1-3,TRBV5-1,TGCGCCAGCACCTGGGGGGGCAACCCCTCTGGAAACACCATATATTTT,CASTWGGNPSGNTIYF
.,TRBD1,TRBJ1-5,TRBV6-5,TGTGCCAGCAGGACAGGGATTTATAGCAATCAGCCCCAGCATTTT,CASRTGIYSNQPQHF
.,TRBD2,TRBJ2-1,TRBV9,TGTGCCAGCAGCACCCGGCGATCCTCTAGCGGGGGAGCTGGGCAGTTCTTC,CASSTRRSSSGGAGQFF
.,.,TRBJ2-1,TRBV15,TGTGCCACCAGCAGCTCGGTATCAGGGGCAAGTCGATCCTACAATGAGCAGTTCTTC,CATSSSVSGASRSYNEQFF
.,TRBD2,TRBJ2-7,TRBV11-2,TGTGCCAGCAGCTTATACGGGGGGGCGGTTTACGAGCAGTACTTC,CASSLYGGAVYEQYF
.,TRBD2,TRBJ2-3,TRBV7-8,TGTGCCAGCAGCCCAGCGGGGGCTAGCACAGATACGCAGTATTTT,CASSPAGASTDTQYF
.,.,TRBJ1-1,TRBV7-6,TGTGCCAGCAGCTTAGAGCCCCGGGGGACTGAAGCTTTCTTT,CASSLEPRGTEAFF
.,.,TRBJ2-7,TRBV4-3,TGCGCCAGCAGCCAAGAGGCGGGCTACGAGCAGTACTTC,CASSQEAGYEQYF
.,TRBD1,TRBJ2-7,TRBV7-9,TGTGCCACTACAAGACAGGGGGCCTACGAGCAGTACTTC,CATTRQGAYEQYF
.,.,TRBJ1-2,TRBV7-9,TGTGCCAGCAGCTTAGCGGGGGCAGCTAACTATGGCTACACCTTC,CASSLAGAANYGYTF
.,.,TRBJ1-1,TRBV30,TGTGCCTTTGATCCTGGGGGGACTGAAGCTTTCTTT,CAFDPGGTEAFF
.,TRBD2,TRBJ2-1,TRBV9,TGTGCCAGCAGCTTCAGGGAGGGCTCCTACAATGAGCAGTTCTTC,CASSFREGSYNEQFF
.,.,TRBJ2-5,TRBV7-3,TGTGCCAGCAGCCAAATGGTGGCCGAGACCCAGTACTTC,CASSQMVAETQYF
.,TRBD1,TRBJ2-7,TRBV18,TGTGCCAGCTCACAGGGGGCGCGGGACGAGCAGTACTTC,CASSQGARDEQYF
.,TRBD2,TRBJ2-7,TRBV18,TGTGCCAGCTCACCACTGTACGTGCAGGCGGGGGGGGAGCAGTACTTC,CASSPLYVQAGGEQYF
.,TRBD1,TRBJ2-7,TRBV28,TGTGCCAGCAGTCCGACCGGGACAGGGGGGTTCTACGAGCAGTACTTC,CASSPTGTGGFYEQYF